This T cell receptor beta chain emerged from a study of neurological immune-mediated disorders. The germline CDR1 and CDR2 sequences are SGHNT and YYREEE (reference sequence). This CDR3 spans 19 amino acids. Unmatched junction bases numbered 12, after V lost 2 bases and J lost 6 bases. Specified time point: longitudinal time-point 3. A 10-nucleotide random UMI tagged transcripts in template-switch 5'RACE cDNA synthesis. TCRdb ran MiXCR on the 5' RACE reads and lists one entry per CDR3 protein. The data hold approximately 100,000 distinct CDR3 sequences, with roughly a tenth observed a single time. The source material was PBMCs. The receptor was derived from a female donor with HTLV-1-associated myelopathy (HAM/TSP). The chain links TRBV5-4 to TRBJ2-2; 14 nucleotides agree with TRBD2. DNA for the CDR3: TGTGCCAGCAGCTTAGGACTAGCGGGGGGTCCCGCAAAAGCCGGGGAGCTGTTTTTT. Protein: CASSLGLAGGPAKAGELFF.